A single sample gave rise to the 25 T cell receptor beta chains below, sequenced in a study of blood T cell repertoires in COVID-19 (dated by TCRdb to 2020 to 2022). Library method: the immunoSEQ multiplex PCR assay. TCRdb provides this immuneACCESS table in a form limited to in-frame rearrangements. Some clones are lacking; in checked studies, under half of them reflect an unresolved V gene, and why the rest are absent is not known. This sample has more than 110,000 clones in its table, and roughly 78% of those were observed once. Around 6% of the sample belongs to the ten largest clones. Sequencing was performed on PBMCs or T cells enriched from blood (not recorded which). Receptors were obtained from a woman in her forties or fifties who had recovered from COVID-19.

The V call is TRBV7-2, the J call TRBJ1-2; D is undetermined. Trimming took 2 bases from V and 6 from J, leaving 10 bases between them. There are 13 residues in the CDR3. Germline values: CDR1 SGHTA, CDR2 FQGNSA. CDR3 residues: CASSLSRGDGYTF. In DNA, the CDR3 is TGTGCCAGCAGCTTAAGCCGGGGTGATGGCTACACCTTC. Variable domain in full (rest from reference TRBV7-2 and TRBJ1-2): GAGVSQSPSNKVTEKGKDVELRCDPISGHTALYWYRQSLGQGLEFLIYFQGNSAPDKSGLPSDRFSAERTGGSVSTLTIQRTQQEDSAVYLCASSLSRGDGYTFGSGTRLTVV.

This chain joins TRBV7-8 and TRBJ1-5; 10 bases match TRBD1. Germline CDR1 and CDR2: SGHVS and FQNEAQ. Trimming took 4 bases from V and 0 from J; bases not matched to a gene: 6. There are 17 residues in the CDR3. CDR3 DNA: TGTGCCAGCAGCTCCGGGACAGGGGCCTATAGCAATCAGCCCCAGCATTTT. Amino acid sequence: CASSSGTGAYSNQPQHF. The full variable domain, its missing parts supplied by reference TRBV7-8 and TRBJ1-5, is GAGVSQSPRYKVAKRGQDVALRCDPISGHVSLFWYQQALGQGPEFLTYFQNEAQLDKSGLPSDRFFAERPEGSVSTLKIQRTQQEDSAVYLCASSSGTGAYSNQPQHFGDGTRLSIL.

This chain uses TRBV13 with TRBJ2-7, with 7 positions matching TRBD2. The CDR3 has 14 residues. Germline V gene lookup returns CDR1 PRHDT and CDR2 FYEKMQ (reference sequence). J was trimmed by 1 base and V by 5 bases; bases with no gene match: 5. In DNA, the CDR3 is TGTGCCAGCAGCCAGATCGGGGGGTCCTACGAGCAGTACTTC. This encodes CASSQIGGSYEQYF. The variable domain in full, with the rest retrieved from reference TRBV13 and TRBJ2-7, is AAGVIQSPRHLIKEKRETATLKCYPIPRHDTVYWYQQGPGQDPQFLISFYEKMQSDKGSIPDRFSAQQFSDYHSELNMSSLELGDSALYFCASSQIGGSYEQYFGPGTRLTVT.

This clone appeared a single time. The chain has TRBV5-5 and TRBJ2-1, with TRBD1 matching 7 bases. From germline, CDR1 is SGHKS and CDR2 YYEKEE (reference sequence). The CDR3 length is 15 residues. J was trimmed by 4 bases and V by 4 bases; bases with no gene match: 8. The CDR3 region is CASSLTGAGYNEQFF. In nucleotides, the CDR3 is TGTGCCAGCAGCCTAACAGGGGCCGGATACAATGAGCAGTTCTTC.

The genes are TRBV5-1 and TRBJ2-2, with D unclear. This CDR3 is built from 15 residues. The germline V gene has CDR1 SGHRS and CDR2 YFSETQ. V dropped 4 bases and J dropped 2 bases, with 12 bases sitting between them. The CDR3 bases are TGCGCCAGCAGCCTCCCCCAGGCCAACACCGGGGAGCTGTTTTTT. This codes for CASSLPQANTGELFF.

This clone was counted a single time. This chain links TRBV28 with TRBJ1-6; the D is unclear. The CDR3 consists of 15 residues. Germline CDR1 is MDHEN and CDR2 is SYDVKM. The ends were cut back, 2 bases at V and 9 bases at J, with 14 bases in the middle. The CDR3 coding sequence is TGTGCCAGCAGTTTAGGTGCAGCTCGAGGTTCACCCCTCCACTTT. This gives the protein CASSLGAARGSPLHF.

The V and J genes are TRBV14 and TRBJ1-2; D is unclear. The V and J ends lost 0 bases and 4 bases respectively, with 6 bases between them. CDR3 length: 13 residues. Germline V gene sequence: CDR1 SGHDN, CDR2 FVKESK. CDR3: CASSQDTGYGYTF. In DNA, the CDR3 is TGTGCCAGCAGCCAAGATACCGGCTATGGCTACACCTTC.

The chain employs TRBV9 and TRBJ1-3; 7 nucleotides agree with TRBD1. Germline V CDR1 and CDR2: SGDLS, YYNGEE. CDR3 length equals 17 residues. V shed 3 bases and J 2 bases; nucleotides not matched to a gene: 11. CDR3: CASSETGIFQAGNTIYF. For the CDR3, the DNA is TGTGCCAGCAGCGAGACAGGGATCTTTCAGGCTGGAAACACCATATATTTT.

This chain joins TRBV18 and TRBJ2-2; unclear D gene. Germline CDR1 is KGHSH and CDR2 is LQKENI. The CDR3 runs 12 residues. Trimming cost V 3 bases and J 5 bases, with 4 bases left between them. Here the CDR3 reads CASSPRTGELFF. The CDR3 DNA reads TGTGCCAGCTCACCGAGGACCGGGGAGCTGTTTTTT.

V usage is TRBV3-1 (or the pseudogene TRBV3-2) and J usage is TRBJ1-1; D gene unclear. The CDR3 has 20 amino acids. The germline V and J ends were trimmed by 2 bases and 4 bases, with 29 bases remaining between them. The germline CDR1 and CDR2 sequences are LGHDT and YNNKEL (reference sequence). CDR3 DNA: TGTGCCAGCAGCCAATACAACCCAGACCCAGTAAGACTGCGGGGCACTGAAGCTTTCTTT. It is translated as CASSQYNPDPVRLRGTEAFF.

The chain couples TRBV7-2 to TRBJ1-3; possibly TRBD1 for D (5 bases). V was pared by 11 bases and J by 2 bases, with 10 bases between. The germline CDR1 and CDR2 sequences are SGHTA and FQGNSA. The CDR3 is 12 amino acids. Here the CDR3 reads CAGGVAGNTIYF. CDR3 nucleotides: TGTGCCGGAGGGGTGGCTGGAAACACCATATATTTT.

This chain joins TRBV5-1 and TRBJ1-1; 8 bases align to TRBD1. Germline trimming cut 3 bases from V and 5 bases from J; bases unmatched to any gene: 9. This CDR3 region has 15 residues. Germline loops: CDR1 SGHRS, CDR2 YFSETQ. Written as DNA, the CDR3 is TGCGCCAGCAGCTCGTGGGGACAGGACCTTACTGAAGCTTTCTTT. This encodes CASSSWGQDLTEAFF.

The chain employs TRBV28 and TRBJ1-2; weak D call: TRBD1 (6 bases). V was shortened by 4 bases and J by 8 bases, with 17 bases between the two germline ends. The germline V gene has CDR1 MDHEN and CDR2 SYDVKM. The length of the CDR3 is 14 residues. The CDR3 here is CASSSRDTLGGYTF. The CDR3 DNA reads TGTGCCAGCAGTTCCCGGGACACCCTGGGGGGCTACACCTTC.

The chain combines TRBV9 with TRBJ1-1; no clear D. Trimming removed 4 bases at V and 0 bases at J, with 16 bases between. CDR1 and CDR2 (germline): SGDLS, YYNGEE. This CDR3 is 16 amino acids long. The CDR3 sequence is CASSPTGRAMNTEAFF. CDR3 nucleotides: TGTGCCAGCAGCCCCACCGGGAGGGCTATGAACACTGAAGCTTTCTTT.

V gene TRBV7-8 combines with J gene TRBJ2-5, with 7 positions matching TRBD2. The CDR3 sequence is 15 residues long. V was pared by 1 base and J by 5 bases, with 7 bases of the junction left unmatched. Germline values: CDR1 SGHVS, CDR2 FQNEAQ. CDR3 in amino acids: CASSLDGGVKETQYF. CDR3 DNA: TGTGCCAGCAGCTTAGATGGGGGGGTCAAGGAGACCCAGTACTTC.

Concerning this clone: Other DNA sequences from this sample encode an identical CDR3 as well. V and J are TRBV4-1 and TRBJ1-5, with D perhaps matching TRBD1 (5 bases). Germline V CDR1 and CDR2: MGHRA, YSYEKL. The V end was cut by 5 bases, the J end by 2 bases, with 7 bases between. The CDR3 loop spans 13 amino acids. The CDR3 sequence is CASSLQGNQPQHF. In DNA, the CDR3 is TGCGCCAGCAGCTTACAGGGCAATCAGCCCCAGCATTTT.

The chain carries TRBV2 and TRBJ1-1; D possibly corresponds to TRBD1 (6 bases). CDR1 is SNHLY, CDR2 FYNNEI, per germline. V lost 7 bases to trimming and J lost 8 bases, with 17 bases between them. The CDR3 is 13 amino acids. In DNA, the CDR3 is TGTGCCAGCACCATACAGGGAGAGGGGGAAGCTTTCTTT. It yields the protein CASTIQGEGEAFF.

This chain connects TRBV12-5 to TRBJ2-1, with 10 positions matching TRBD2. CDR1 and CDR2 (germline): LGHNT, FRNRAP. V trimming: 2 bases; J trimming: 9 bases; junction bases outside the gene matches: 13. The CDR3 totals 17 residues. The CDR3 DNA sequence: TGTGCTAGTGGTTTGTGGGGCGGTCTAGCGGGGGAAGGTGAGCAGTTCTTC. Translation gives CASGLWGGLAGEGEQFF.

CDR3 in DNA: TGTGCCAGCAGCCCGGGGACAGGGCGAGGGGAGCAGTACTTC. Residues: CASSPGTGRGEQYF. V is TRBV7-9 and J is TRBJ2-7; 9 bases map to TRBD1. This CDR3 has 14 amino acids. Trimming at V came to 5 bases and at J to 7 bases, leaving 9 bases not matched to a gene. CDR1 is SEHNR, CDR2 FQNEAQ, per germline (reference sequence).

This rearrangement joins TRBV6-1 to TRBJ2-7; 15 nucleotides match TRBD2. The J segment lost 2 bases and the V segment lost 3 bases, leaving 5 bases of the junction unmatched. The CDR3 is made up of 17 amino acids. Germline V gene sequence: CDR1 MNHNS, CDR2 SASEGT. The CDR3 DNA reads as TGTGCCAGCAGTGAGAGGACTAGCGGGGGGGCTACCTACGAGCAGTACTTC. It specifies CASSERTSGGATYEQYF.

V and J are TRBV7-2 and TRBJ1-4; D not certain. This CDR3 comprises 14 residues. CDR1 and CDR2 (germline): SGHTA, FQGNSA. Trimming shortened V by 2 bases and J by 7 bases, and 11 bases separated the two germline ends. The CDR3 bases are TGTGCCAGCAGCTTACTGACTCGAAGTGAAAAACTGTTTTTT. Translation: CASSLLTRSEKLFF.

The CDR3 DNA follows: TGCGCCAGCAGCTTACAGGGGGCTGGAAACACCATATATTTT. Protein: CASSLQGAGNTIYF. The chain couples TRBV5-1 to TRBJ1-3; 8 positions match TRBD1. The CDR3 runs to 14 residues. Germline-derived CDR1 and CDR2 are SGHRS and YFSETQ. The junction had 0 bases not matched to a gene; V was cut back by 2 bases and J by 2 bases.

This chain joins TRBV18 and TRBJ1-5, with a weak D call TRBD1 (5 bases). The germline V and J ends were trimmed by 3 bases and 5 bases, with 14 bases remaining between them. The CDR3 totals 15 residues. CDR1 and CDR2 from the germline V gene are KGHSH and LQKENI. The CDR3 nucleotides read TGTGCCAGCTCACCTCGACCAGGGTTCGATCAGCCCCAGCATTTT. It specifies CASSPRPGFDQPQHF.

The rearrangement uses TRBV11-2 and TRBJ1-3; the D is unclear. The V end was cut by 2 bases, the J end by 0 bases, with 11 bases between. Germline CDR1 is SGHAT and CDR2 is FQNNGV. CDR3 length: 16 amino acids. The CDR3 nucleotides are TGTGCCAGCAGCTTACTTCTAGGAGCCTCTGGAAACACCATATATTTT. Its protein product is CASSLLLGASGNTIYF.

The chain links TRBV10-1 to TRBJ1-1, with D unclear. The CDR3 is made up of 13 amino acids. Germline CDR1 reads WNHNN; CDR2 reads SYGVQD (reference sequence). V was pared by 7 bases and J by 0 bases, with 9 bases between. CDR3 residues: CASTREVNTEAFF. The CDR3, as DNA: TGCGCCAGCACTCGGGAGGTGAACACTGAAGCTTTCTTT.